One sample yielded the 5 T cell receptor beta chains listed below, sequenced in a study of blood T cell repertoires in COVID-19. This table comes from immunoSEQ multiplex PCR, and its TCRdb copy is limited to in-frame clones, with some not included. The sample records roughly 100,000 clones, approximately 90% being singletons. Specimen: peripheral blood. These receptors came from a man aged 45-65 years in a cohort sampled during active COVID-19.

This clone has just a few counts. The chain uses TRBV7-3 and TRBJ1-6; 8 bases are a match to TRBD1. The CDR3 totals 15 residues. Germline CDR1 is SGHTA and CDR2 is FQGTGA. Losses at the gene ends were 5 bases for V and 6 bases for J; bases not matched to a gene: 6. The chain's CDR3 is CASSRTGNRNSPLHF. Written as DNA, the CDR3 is TGTGCCAGCAGCCGGACAGGGAATCGTAATTCACCCCTCCACTTT.

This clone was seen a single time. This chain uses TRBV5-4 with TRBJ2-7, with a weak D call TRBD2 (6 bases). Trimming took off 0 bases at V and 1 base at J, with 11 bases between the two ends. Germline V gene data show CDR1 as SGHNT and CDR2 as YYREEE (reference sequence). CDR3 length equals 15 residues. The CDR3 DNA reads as TGTGCCAGCAGCTTGGTGGGGGGTCGTTCCTACGAGCAGTACTTC. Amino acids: CASSLVGGRSYEQYF.

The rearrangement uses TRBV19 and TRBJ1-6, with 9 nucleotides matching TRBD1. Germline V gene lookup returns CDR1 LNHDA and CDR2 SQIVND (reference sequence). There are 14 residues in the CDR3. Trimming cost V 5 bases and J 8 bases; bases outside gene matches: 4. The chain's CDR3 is CASSVGQGDSPLHF. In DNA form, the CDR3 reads TGTGCCAGTAGTGTGGGACAGGGAGATTCACCCCTCCACTTT.

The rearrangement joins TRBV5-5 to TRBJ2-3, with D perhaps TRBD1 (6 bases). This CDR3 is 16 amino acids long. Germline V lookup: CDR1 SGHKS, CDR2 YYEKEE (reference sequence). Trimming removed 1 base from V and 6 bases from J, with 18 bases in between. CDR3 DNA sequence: TGTGCCAGCAGCTTGCTCCTCAGGGGCCGTCAGGATACGCAGTATTTT. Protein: CASSLLLRGRQDTQYF.

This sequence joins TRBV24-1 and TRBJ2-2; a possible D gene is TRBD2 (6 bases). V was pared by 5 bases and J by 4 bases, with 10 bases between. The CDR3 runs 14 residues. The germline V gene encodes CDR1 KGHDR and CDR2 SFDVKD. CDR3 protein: CATSGIGGTGELFF. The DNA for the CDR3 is TGTGCCACCAGTGGAATCGGGGGCACCGGGGAGCTGTTTTTT.